One and the same sample provided the 22 T cell receptor beta chains below, sequenced in a study of shared clonotypes between healthy human individuals. Method: immunoSEQ multiplex PCR; TCRdb's copy keeps in-frame clones and lacks some. The data contain fewer than 1.4 million clones, about 80% of them singletons. Input material: memory CD4+ T cells from PBMCs. Sample subset: CD45RA-negative fraction. The receptors here all came from a man aged 18-30 years in good health. Some clones in this sample may be carry-over from other donors' samples.

This chain links TRBV7-2 with TRBJ1-1; weak D call: TRBD1 (6 bases). The CDR3 totals 13 residues. CDR1 and CDR2 from the germline V gene are SGHTA and FQGNSA. Trimming stripped 0 bases from V and 11 bases from J, with 13 bases between. The CDR3 loop reads CASSLAGGAGAFF. CDR3 sequence (DNA): TGTGCCAGCAGCTTAGCTGGGGGGGCCGGCGCTTTCTTT.

The gene calls are TRBV9 and TRBJ1-1, with no clear D. CDR3 length: 13 residues. V lost 4 bases and J lost 9, with 16 bases in between. Germline V gene data show CDR1 as SGDLS and CDR2 as YYNGEE. CDR3 DNA sequence: TGTGCCAGCAGCCCCGCACTTAGGAGGCAAGCTTTCTTT. This sequence encodes CASSPALRRQAFF.

The chain joins TRBV7-9 to TRBJ2-5; D not resolved. Germline V gene lookup returns CDR1 SEHNR and CDR2 FQNEAQ (reference sequence). V was cut by 3 bases and J by 7 bases, with 12 bases left in between. The CDR3 contains 13 residues. This chain's CDR3 is CASSFTGFATQYF. Here the CDR3 DNA reads TGTGCCAGCAGCTTCACCGGGTTTGCGACCCAGTACTTC.

V is TRBV4-3 and J is TRBJ2-7, with D hard to call. The CDR3 totals 11 residues. Germline V gene lookup returns CDR1 LGHNA and CDR2 YSLEER. Trimming took 1 base from V and 6 from J, leaving 4 bases between them. The CDR3 DNA is TGCGCCAGCAGCCAAGGGTCCGAGCAGTACTTC. Residues: CASSQGSEQYF.

This chain connects TRBV5-1 to TRBJ2-5; 9 bases align to TRBD2. CDR1 SGHRS and CDR2 YFSETQ come from the germline V gene. The ends lost 3 bases at V and 2 bases at J; junction bases unmatched: 8. The CDR3 length is 16 residues. The CDR3 loop reads CASSWIAGVGQETQYF. CDR3 nucleotides: TGCGCCAGCAGCTGGATAGCGGGAGTGGGTCAAGAGACCCAGTACTTC.

The chain uses TRBV27 and TRBJ1-2, with D perhaps TRBD1 (5 bases). CDR1 and CDR2 (germline): MNHEY, SMNVEV (reference sequence). This CDR3 is built from 17 residues. The V and J ends lost 8 bases and 4 bases respectively, with 26 bases between them. CDR3 amino acids: CASRVGGSKTAAYGYTF. As DNA, the CDR3 is TGTGCCAGCCGGGTGGGGGGGTCAAAAACAGCAGCCTATGGCTACACCTTC.

This chain uses TRBV7-2 with TRBJ1-2; maybe TRBD1 (5 bases). CDR1 SGHTA and CDR2 FQGNSA come from the germline V gene. This CDR3 has 13 residues. V was shortened by 1 base and J by 7 bases, with 10 bases between the two germline ends. CDR3 sequence reads: CASSLVSGFGYTF. The CDR3 region has the DNA TGTGCCAGCAGCTTAGTCTCAGGGTTTGGCTACACCTTC.

This clone was observed a single time. J is TRBJ1-1 and V is TRBV28; 7 bases line up with TRBD1. The germline V gene encodes CDR1 MDHEN and CDR2 SYDVKM. The CDR3 consists of 16 residues. V trimming: 6 bases; J trimming: 0 bases; junction bases outside the gene matches: 10. The CDR3 DNA reads as TGTGCCAGCAGGCACGGGACAGCTTTGCTGAACACTGAAGCTTTCTTT. Protein product: CASRHGTALLNTEAFF.

J is TRBJ1-1 and V is TRBV7-8, with unresolved D. Germline CDR1 is SGHVS and CDR2 is FQNEAQ. V was clipped by 1 base and J by 1 base, with 10 bases between them. The CDR3 length is 15 residues. CDR3: CASSLGIFQNTEAFF. The CDR3, as DNA: TGTGCCAGCAGCTTAGGGATTTTCCAGAACACTGAAGCTTTCTTT.

The V gene is TRBV7-9, the J gene TRBJ2-7, with 10 bases matching TRBD2. The length of the CDR3 is 16 residues. Losses at the gene ends were 0 bases for V and 4 bases for J; bases not matched to a gene: 6. Germline loops: CDR1 SEHNR, CDR2 FQNEAQ (reference sequence). CDR3: CASSLAGSGRAYEQYF. CDR3 nucleotides: TGTGCCAGCAGCTTAGCCGGAAGCGGGAGGGCTTACGAGCAGTACTTC.

This chain joins TRBV9 and TRBJ2-2; 10 bases are shared with TRBD1. After removal of 0 bases from V and 1 base from J, the junction contained 0 bases not matched to a gene. CDR1 is SGDLS and CDR2 is YYNGEE in the germline V gene. This CDR3 is built from 16 residues. The CDR3 DNA sequence: TGTGCCAGCAGCGTAGGGACAGGGGGGAACACCGGGGAGCTGTTTTTT. Its protein product is CASSVGTGGNTGELFF.

The chain links TRBV7-9 to TRBJ2-3; D is uncertain. The V end was cut by 1 base, the J end by 3 bases, with 11 bases between. The CDR3 contains 15 residues. Per the germline V gene, CDR1 is SEHNR and CDR2 is FQNEAQ (reference sequence). The CDR3 region has the DNA TGTGCCAGCAGCTTAGGCCTCCCGGCTACAGATACGCAGTATTTT. It specifies CASSLGLPATDTQYF.

The chain is built from TRBV15 and TRBJ2-1; D is possibly TRBD2 (5 bases). Trimming shortened V by 0 bases and J by 7 bases, and 10 bases separated the two germline ends. CDR1 is LNHNV and CDR2 is YYDKDF in the germline V gene (reference sequence). This CDR3 is built from 14 residues. In DNA form, the CDR3 reads TGTGCCACCAGCAGAGATTTGACTACGAATGAGCAGTTCTTC. Translating gives CATSRDLTTNEQFF.

V gene TRBV7-6 combines with J gene TRBJ2-1, with 9 bases identical to TRBD2. V dropped 4 bases and J dropped 4; count of bases not matched to a gene: 2. Germline-derived CDR1 and CDR2 are SGHVS and FNYEAQ. The CDR3 sequence is 14 residues long. The chain's CDR3 is CASSSSGRYNEQFF. CDR3 nucleotide sequence: TGTGCCAGCAGCTCCAGCGGGAGGTACAATGAGCAGTTCTTC.

The chain has TRBV6-4 and TRBJ1-6; 11 bases line up with TRBD1. CDR1 is MRHNA, CDR2 SNTAGT, per germline. The CDR3 has 15 residues. V lost 6 bases, J lost 9 bases, and 7 bases stayed unmatched. CDR3 DNA: TGTGCCAGCAGCATGGAGGGACAGGGGGGTTCACCCCTCCACTTT. Protein product: CASSMEGQGGSPLHF.

This rearrangement joins TRBV5-6 to TRBJ1-2, with 8 bases lining up with TRBD1. This CDR3 has 14 residues. Germline loops: CDR1 SGHDT, CDR2 YYEEEE. Germline trimming cut 4 bases from V and 7 bases from J; bases unmatched to any gene: 9. CDR3 coding DNA: TGTGCCAGCAGCCGACAGGGGCCGAGGGTTGGCTACACCTTC. Its translation is CASSRQGPRVGYTF.

The V and J genes are TRBV6-1 and TRBJ1-1, with D possibly TRBD1 on 5 matching bases. Between the trimmed V and J ends, which lost 4 bases and 2 bases, there was a span of 11 bases. Germline lookup yields CDR1 MNHNS and CDR2 SASEGT. The CDR3 contains 14 residues. The CDR3 DNA is TGTGCCAGCAGTGTTTCGCAGGGAAACACTGAAGCTTTCTTT. It specifies CASSVSQGNTEAFF.

In its sample, this clone was seen once. The rearrangement links TRBV6-5 to TRBJ2-7; D is uncertain. The germline V gene has CDR1 MNHEY and CDR2 SVGAGI. The CDR3 length is 13 residues. V was clipped by 8 bases and J by 0 bases, with 11 bases between them. CDR3 sequence reads: CASAPFYSYEQYF. The DNA of the CDR3 is TGTGCCAGCGCGCCTTTCTACTCCTACGAGCAGTACTTC.

The V gene is TRBV5-1, the J gene TRBJ2-1, with D perhaps assigned TRBD1 or TRBD2 (5 bases each). V lost 1 base to trimming and J lost 10 bases, with 18 bases between them. Looked up from germline, CDR1 is SGHRS and CDR2 is YFSETQ. This CDR3 has 15 residues. The CDR3 nucleotides read TGCGCCAGCAGCTTGAACGGGGCCCTTGGGGTAGAGCAGTTCTTC. It specifies CASSLNGALGVEQFF.

The rearrangement links TRBV5-8 to TRBJ2-7; 10 bases agree with TRBD2. V was pared by 4 bases and J by 6 bases, with 10 bases of the junction left unmatched. Germline CDR1 SGHTS, CDR2 YDEGEE. The CDR3 sequence is 15 residues long. CDR3 DNA: TGTGCCAGCAGCAGAACTAGCGGGATTATCGGCGAGCAGTACTTC. Translating gives CASSRTSGIIGEQYF.

The chain employs TRBV5-1 and TRBJ2-5; unclear D gene. V was pared by 4 bases and J by 1 base, with 8 bases between. The V gene's germline CDR1 is SGHRS and CDR2 YFSETQ. CDR3 length: 13 amino acids. DNA of the CDR3: TGCGCCAGCAGCCCGACGGTCCAAGAGACCCAGTACTTC. Its translation is CASSPTVQETQYF.

Comment on this clone: A junction boundary mismatches the germline segment, possibly from a read error. The J gene is TRBJ2-1, the V gene TRBV30, with 7 bases that match TRBD2. Germline V gene data show CDR1 as GTSNPN and CDR2 as SVGIG (reference sequence). The CDR3 is 14 residues long. CDR3 coding DNA: TGTGCCTGGAGGTTAGCGGGTGGGTTGGATGAGCGGTTCTTC. It specifies CAWRLAGGLDERFF.